Given below is one T cell receptor (beta chain) in context. Its cognate antigen has yet to be identified. No clone much larger than this one lies a single base away; base qualities are absent. This sample is part of a study of glioma-infiltrating T cells (dated by TCRdb to 2016 to 2018). Regarding the study in general: The study sequenced TCR alpha- and beta-chain repertoires from glioma tissue, from non-neoplastic brain tissue and from matched peripheral blood mononuclear cells. To gauge divergence between tissue and blood T-cell populations, every tissue-infiltrating repertoire was compared against the peripheral blood repertoire from the same patient. The paired cohort comprised three low-grade glioma patients, roughly 8 primary glioblastoma patients and three non-glioma patients contributing non-neoplastic brain tissue.

TCR alpha and beta CDR3 regions were amplified with the iRepertoire nested amplicon-rescue multiplex PCR (arm-PCR) platform from RNA. The input for one-step reverse transcription and amplification was about 85-400 ng of either tissue mRNA or PBMC total RNA. After bead purification, a secondary multiplex PCR added Illumina adapters, and libraries were gel-purified between 200 and 400 bp. Demultiplexing relied on internal 6-nucleotide barcodes carried by the libraries. Sequencing of the libraries was done on an Illumina MiSeq using 2x220 or 2x250 nucleotide paired-end reads. Concerning the study's data processing: FLASH 1.2.11 was used to merge paired reads, and BWA-MEM then aligned the reads to the GRCh37 human genome before TRA and TRB reads were extracted. An IMGT-derived reference of cassette sequences and CDR3 motifs, with pseudogenes included, was used for V and J assignment. Three-frame translation of reads was performed, and productive CDR3s were defined as those with a C...FGXG motif and no stop codons. Clonotypes were defined as unique combinations of V-J cassette pair and CDR3 amino acid sequence. Reads were filtered by Hamming distance, thresholded by each sample's sequence error rate in mapped regions. The public reads were run again by TCRdb, first through fastp at Q25 and then through MiXCR, and only productive beta chains were kept. All rows with the same CDR3 protein become a single entry with the most common DNA and genes. These V and J calls derive from TCRdb rather than the authors' analysis. The sample yields approximately 100,000 distinct CDR3 sequences; 25% to 30% were counted once. The ten largest clones capture around 40% of the sample.

The CDR3 runs 16 amino acids, cysteine and phenylalanine included. The entry retains the CDR3 DNA only, 48 bases that are in frame from base 1. The germline V gene (reference sequence) yields LNHDA for CDR1 and SQIVND for CDR2. Germline trimming amounts to 5 bases on V and 5 bases on J, with 10 as the count of junction bases outside the gene matches. On the study overall, not on this receptor specifically: VJ-independent divergence between tissue and blood was lower than expected in non-neoplastic patients but higher than expected in all gliomas, particularly low-grade gliomas. Very few CDR3 sequences were found to be shared between tissue and blood, and this scarcity was attributed to high CDR3 diversity and limited sampling. Small numbers underpinned the group comparisons: about eight glioblastoma patients, three low-grade glioma patients and three non-neoplastic patients.

The sequencing input was glioma tissue, nonneoplastic brain tissue, or PBMCs (not recorded which). The receptor was derived from a human donor with low-grade glioma or glioblastoma, undergoing nonglioma brain surgery, or in good health (not recorded which). Rearrangement joined TRBV19 to TRBJ2-1; the central 9 bases match TRBD1. The CDR3 loop reads CASSPHRDRVHNEQFF. In nucleotide form, the sequence is TGTGCCAGTAGTCCCCATCGGGACAGGGTGCACAATGAGCAGTTCTTC.